A selection of T cell receptor beta chains follows, all from one sample in a study of blood T cell repertoires in COVID-19. Generated by immunoSEQ multiplex PCR, the TCRdb table keeps only in-frame clones and is missing some. The sample includes 300,000 to 400,000 clones, about 87% of them seen just once. Sequencing was performed on peripheral blood. The source of these receptors is a woman aged 45 to 65 with COVID-19, enrolled during active disease. Each CDR3 is given with its conserved first and last residue. D genes are given only for firm matches. A row's size may be missing; if present it is once, few, many or a size class.

v_gene: TRBV3-1/TRBV3-2; j_gene: TRBJ1-2; d_gene: .; abundance: .; CDR3nt: TGTGCCAGCAGCCAAGCCACGGATGGCTACACCTTC; CDR3aa: CASSQATDGYTF
v_gene: TRBV7-9; j_gene: TRBJ1-5; d_gene: .; abundance: .; CDR3nt: TGTGCCAGCAGCCTAGACGGACACCCCAATCAGCCCCAGCATTTT; CDR3aa: CASSLDGHPNQPQHF
v_gene: TRBV3-1/TRBV3-2; j_gene: TRBJ1-1; d_gene: .; abundance: .; CDR3nt: TGTGCCAGCAGCCACCAGACAGACACTGAAGCTTTCTTT; CDR3aa: CASSHQTDTEAFF
v_gene: TRBV6-5; j_gene: TRBJ1-5; d_gene: .; abundance: .; CDR3nt: TGTGCCAGCAGTTACATGGGGGGGAGGCCCCAGCATTTT; CDR3aa: CASSYMGGRPQHF
v_gene: TRBV11-2; j_gene: TRBJ2-7; d_gene: .; abundance: .; CDR3nt: TGTGCCAGCAGCTTAGTCGCGGGTCAGAGGACGAGTGAGCAGTACTTC; CDR3aa: CASSLVAGQRTSEQYF
v_gene: TRBV27; j_gene: TRBJ2-5; d_gene: TRBD2; abundance: .; CDR3nt: TGTGCCAGCAGCCGCCTTGGGACTAGCGGGAGTCAAGAGACCCAGTACTTC; CDR3aa: CASSRLGTSGSQETQYF
v_gene: TRBV6-5; j_gene: TRBJ2-5; d_gene: TRBD1; abundance: .; CDR3nt: TGTGCCAGCAGTTTCGACAGGGGTGAGACCCAGTACTTC; CDR3aa: CASSFDRGETQYF
v_gene: TRBV23-1; j_gene: TRBJ2-7; d_gene: .; abundance: .; CDR3nt: TGCGCCAGCAGTCAATTGGAGGGATACGAGCAGTACTTC; CDR3aa: CASSQLEGYEQYF
v_gene: TRBV28; j_gene: TRBJ1-1; d_gene: .; abundance: .; CDR3nt: TGTGCCAGCACTCAACTCATGGACATGTATTTCATGAACACTGAAGCTTTCTTT; CDR3aa: CASTQLMDMYFMNTEAFF
v_gene: TRBV5-1; j_gene: TRBJ2-3; d_gene: TRBD1; abundance: once; CDR3nt: TGCGCCAGCAGCTTAGGGGGACAGGGGTCATCAGATACGCAGTATTTT; CDR3aa: CASSLGGQGSSDTQYF
v_gene: TRBV27; j_gene: TRBJ1-5; d_gene: TRBD1; abundance: .; CDR3nt: TGTGCCAGCAGCCTTTTTTTCGGGACAGACTATAGCAATCAGCCCCAGCATTTT; CDR3aa: CASSLFFGTDYSNQPQHF
v_gene: TRBV7-3; j_gene: TRBJ2-1; d_gene: .; abundance: .; CDR3nt: TGTGCCAGCAGCTCGACTAGTCTGAATGAGCAGTTCTTC; CDR3aa: CASSSTSLNEQFF
v_gene: TRBV7-9; j_gene: TRBJ1-4; d_gene: .; abundance: .; CDR3nt: TGTGCCAGCAGCTCCGGGAGGGGACCAACTAATGAAAAACTGTTTTTT; CDR3aa: CASSSGRGPTNEKLFF
v_gene: TRBV28; j_gene: TRBJ2-7; d_gene: .; abundance: once; CDR3nt: TGTGCCAGCAGTCCAGGCTCTCCCAACGAGCAGTACTTC; CDR3aa: CASSPGSPNEQYF
v_gene: TRBV7-2; j_gene: TRBJ1-5; d_gene: .; abundance: few; CDR3nt: TGTGCCAGCAGCTTAATCGGGGGGGTGTATCAGCCCCAGCATTTT; CDR3aa: CASSLIGGVYQPQHF
v_gene: TRBV30; j_gene: TRBJ1-4; d_gene: TRBD1; abundance: .; CDR3nt: TGTGCCTGGAGCCTGACAGGGGGCAATGAAAAACTGTTTTTT; CDR3aa: CAWSLTGGNEKLFF
v_gene: TRBV5-1; j_gene: TRBJ2-2; d_gene: TRBD1; abundance: .; CDR3nt: TGCGCCAGCAGCCTTCAGACAGGGGTCAACACCGGGGAGCTGTTTTTT; CDR3aa: CASSLQTGVNTGELFF
v_gene: TRBV5-1; j_gene: TRBJ2-1; d_gene: TRBD2; abundance: .; CDR3nt: TGCGCCAGCAGCTTGGCCGGTGGGACTAGCGGGATCGAGAATGAGCAGTTCTTC; CDR3aa: CASSLAGGTSGIENEQFF
v_gene: TRBV11-3; j_gene: TRBJ2-7; d_gene: .; abundance: .; CDR3nt: TGTGCCAGCAGCTCGAGACAGTTCCCCTACGAGCAGTACTTC; CDR3aa: CASSSRQFPYEQYF
v_gene: TRBV18; j_gene: TRBJ2-1; d_gene: .; abundance: .; CDR3nt: TGTGCCAGCTCACCACCCTTGAGAGGAGAGCAGTTCTTC; CDR3aa: CASSPPLRGEQFF
v_gene: TRBV24-1; j_gene: TRBJ2-4; d_gene: TRBD1; abundance: few; CDR3nt: TGTGCCACCAGCCCACAGGGGGCTGGCAAAAACATTCAGTACTTC; CDR3aa: CATSPQGAGKNIQYF
v_gene: TRBV5-6; j_gene: TRBJ1-1; d_gene: TRBD1; abundance: .; CDR3nt: TGTGCCAGCAGCTCCCCACGGGGCTACCGGGACAGGGAGTCAGCTTTCTTT; CDR3aa: CASSSPRGYRDRESAFF
v_gene: TRBV9; j_gene: TRBJ2-7; d_gene: TRBD1; abundance: .; CDR3nt: TGTGCCAGCAGCGTAGACCTTGGGACAGGACGTTTAGTCGACGAGCAGTACTTC; CDR3aa: CASSVDLGTGRLVDEQYF
v_gene: TRBV5-4; j_gene: TRBJ2-4; d_gene: TRBD2; abundance: once; CDR3nt: TGTGCCAGCAGCCCGAGTCTAGCGGGAGGGCCAGGCATTCAGTACTTC; CDR3aa: CASSPSLAGGPGIQYF
v_gene: TRBV3-1/TRBV3-2; j_gene: TRBJ2-2; d_gene: TRBD2; abundance: .; CDR3nt: TGTGCCAGCAGCCAGCCACTAGCGGGAATCACCGGGGAGCTGTTTTTT; CDR3aa: CASSQPLAGITGELFF
v_gene: TRBV7-2; j_gene: TRBJ2-7; d_gene: .; abundance: .; CDR3nt: TGTGCCAGCAGCTTTTCCGGGGGTAGTCTCCACGAGCAGTACTTC; CDR3aa: CASSFSGGSLHEQYF
v_gene: TRBV9; j_gene: TRBJ2-3; d_gene: TRBD1; abundance: .; CDR3nt: TGTGCCAGCAGCGAGTACAGGGGGCGCGGGGATACGCAGTATTTT; CDR3aa: CASSEYRGRGDTQYF
v_gene: TRBV14; j_gene: TRBJ2-7; d_gene: .; abundance: .; CDR3nt: TGTGCCAGCAGCCTAGGAAGCGGCCTCTACGAGCAGTACTTC; CDR3aa: CASSLGSGLYEQYF
v_gene: TRBV11-2; j_gene: TRBJ2-5; d_gene: .; abundance: .; CDR3nt: TGTGCCAGCAGCCCCGGGACATCGACTCAGACCCAGTACTTC; CDR3aa: CASSPGTSTQTQYF
v_gene: TRBV30; j_gene: TRBJ1-2; d_gene: .; abundance: few; CDR3nt: TGTGCCTGGAGTTCACAATTCTATGGCTACACCTTC; CDR3aa: CAWSSQFYGYTF
v_gene: TRBV30; j_gene: TRBJ1-2; d_gene: .; abundance: .; CDR3nt: TGTGCCTACCTCCGGGACAACTATAACTATGGCTACACCTTC; CDR3aa: CAYLRDNYNYGYTF
v_gene: TRBV28; j_gene: TRBJ2-7; d_gene: TRBD1; abundance: .; CDR3nt: TGTGCCAGCGCGAGGGACAGGGGCTTCGACGAGCAGTACTTC; CDR3aa: CASARDRGFDEQYF
v_gene: TRBV18; j_gene: TRBJ2-5; d_gene: .; abundance: .; CDR3nt: TGTGCCAGCTCACCTCTCCCGGGGTGGGAGACCCAGTACTTC; CDR3aa: CASSPLPGWETQYF